One and the same sample provided the 11 T cell receptor beta chains below, sequenced in a study of blood T cell repertoires in COVID-19. Libraries were prepared by immunoSEQ multiplex PCR; TCRdb keeps only in-frame clonotypes and omits some of them. The data contain about 230,000 clones, around 78% of them singletons. The specimen was peripheral blood. The receptors shown here come from a woman in her 70s with active or convalescent COVID-19.

Concerning this clone: A junction end diverges from the germline sequence, so it may reflect a read error. J is TRBJ2-7 and V is TRBV2; D unclear. Germline V gene lookup returns CDR1 SNHLY and CDR2 FYNNEI. This CDR3 has 12 residues. CDR3 sequence: CASSELRGVKHF. The DNA of the CDR3 is TGTGCCAGCAGTGAGTTACGAGGTGTCAAGCACTTC.

CDR3 protein: CASSLAVASDGYTF. DNA of the CDR3: TGCGCCAGCAGCTTGGCCGTCGCCTCGGATGGCTACACCTTC. V is TRBV5-1 and J is TRBJ1-2; no firm D call. The germline gives CDR1 SGHRS, CDR2 YFSETQ. V lost 0 bases, J lost 6 bases, and 12 bases lay in between. The CDR3 length is 14 residues.

This chain joins TRBV6-6 and TRBJ2-7; TRBD2 agrees at 9 bases. Losses at the gene ends were 0 bases for V and 3 bases for J; bases not matched to a gene: 3. The CDR3 has 15 residues. Germline CDR1 MNHNY, CDR2 SVGAGI (reference sequence). CDR3 in DNA: TGTGCCAGCAGTTACTCGAATAGCGGGGGCTACGAGCAGTACTTC. This gives the protein CASSYSNSGGYEQYF.

Details on this clone: The limits of the CDR3 on the DNA are not certain, so only TCRdb's listed CDR3 is given. The V and J genes are TRBV21-1 and TRBJ2-1; the D call in the table, TRBD1, was not verified against the DNA. TRBV21-1 is designated a pseudogene. Both ends counted, the CDR3 spans 15 residues. CDR3: CASSWGTGIFNEQFF.

This sequence joins TRBV5-1 and TRBJ1-4; 7 bases match TRBD1. The CDR3 loop spans 14 amino acids. V trimming: 5 bases; J trimming: 7 bases; junction bases outside the gene matches: 8. Germline loops: CDR1 SGHRS, CDR2 YFSETQ. The CDR3 DNA reads TGCGCCAGCAGTCTCTCGACAGGGCTTGAAAAACTGTTTTTT. It specifies CASSLSTGLEKLFF. The full variable domain, in which reference TRBV5-1 and TRBJ1-4 provide the parts outside the CDR3, is KAGVTQTPRYLIKTRGQQVTLSCSPISGHRSVSWYQQTPGQGLQFLFEYFSETQRNKGNFPGRFSGRQFSNSRSEMNVSTLELGDSALYLCASSLSTGLEKLFFGSGTQLSVL.

The chain uses TRBV28 and TRBJ1-2, with TRBD1 identical over 9 bases. The CDR3 spans 14 residues. V shed 3 bases and J 9 bases; nucleotides not matched to a gene: 8. The germline CDR1 and CDR2 sequences are MDHEN and SYDVKM. The CDR3 sequence: CASSFGTGLLSYTF. In DNA, the CDR3 is TGTGCCAGCAGTTTCGGGACAGGGCTTTTGAGCTACACCTTC.

The chain combines TRBV5-1 with TRBJ2-5; tentatively, D is TRBD1 (6 bases). Germline V gene lookup returns CDR1 SGHRS and CDR2 YFSETQ. This CDR3 has 13 residues. Trimming stripped 4 bases from V and 0 bases from J, with 7 bases between. This chain's CDR3 is CASSRDNQETQYF. The CDR3 DNA follows: TGCGCCAGCAGCCGGGACAACCAAGAGACCCAGTACTTC. Complete variable domain (other parts from reference TRBV5-1 and TRBJ2-5): KAGVTQTPRYLIKTRGQQVTLSCSPISGHRSVSWYQQTPGQGLQFLFEYFSETQRNKGNFPGRFSGRQFSNSRSEMNVSTLELGDSALYLCASSRDNQETQYFGPGTRLLVL.

V is TRBV10-2 and J is TRBJ1-1; the D is unclear. The V end lost 3 bases, the J end lost 0 bases, and 8 bases lay between the germline ends. The CDR3 has 14 amino acids. Germline values: CDR1 WSHSY, CDR2 SAAADI. The CDR3 bases are TGCGCCAGCAGTGACCCCAACATGAACACTGAAGCTTTCTTT. It yields the protein CASSDPNMNTEAFF.

This clone was seen a handful of times. V usage is TRBV5-5 and J usage is TRBJ1-2, with D possibly TRBD1 on 5 matching bases. V lost 3 bases to trimming and J lost 4 bases, with 10 bases between them. CDR3 length: 13 residues. Per the germline V gene, CDR1 is SGHKS and CDR2 is YYEKEE (reference sequence). The CDR3 nucleotides read TGTGCCAGCAGCTCTACAGGAGTCTATGGCTACACCTTC. This sequence encodes CASSSTGVYGYTF. Combining the CDR3 with reference TRBV5-5 and TRBJ1-2 gives the whole variable domain DAGVTQSPTHLIKTRGQQVTLRCSPISGHKSVSWYQQVLGQGPQFIFQYYEKEERGRGNFPDRFSARQFPNYSSELNVNALLLGDSALYLCASSSTGVYGYTFGSGTRLTVV.

The chain combines TRBV5-1 with TRBJ1-3, with 7 bases identical to TRBD1. Trimming took 7 bases from V and 0 from J; bases not matched to a gene: 4. Germline CDR1 is SGHRS and CDR2 is YFSETQ. The CDR3 loop spans 14 amino acids. CDR3 residues: CASGDSRSGNTIYF. The CDR3 DNA reads as TGCGCCAGCGGGGACAGTCGCTCTGGAAACACCATATATTTT.

The J gene is TRBJ1-5, the V gene TRBV3-1 (or the pseudogene TRBV3-2); no reliable D call. V was pared by 0 bases and J by 0 bases, with 6 bases between. Germline V gene sequence: CDR1 LGHDT, CDR2 YNNKEL (reference sequence). The CDR3 consists of 15 residues. CDR3 nucleotides: TGTGCCAGCAGCCAAGATCAACTTAGCAATCAGCCCCAGCATTTT. This sequence encodes CASSQDQLSNQPQHF.